This TCR beta chain was sequenced in a study of brain T cells in children with intractable seizures. This CDR3 has 19 residues. Germline V gene lookup returns CDR1 LNHDA and CDR2 SQIVND (reference sequence). Trimming pared 7 bases from V and 6 bases from J, leaving 31 bases between. The sequenced cases were selected for having the highest brain T cell transcript signatures. Study conclusions and caveats: Absence of clones before surgery may stem from lower sequencing depth. Viral specificity was inferred only from CDR3 similarity; HCMV serostatus was unknown.

Concerning this clone: Its matching antigen is unknown.

The method was immunoSEQ multiplex PCR; TCRdb's version includes in-frame clones alone and lacks a portion of them. The table lists tens of thousands of clones, about 92% of them singletons. Sequenced material: peripheral blood, taken at surgery. This receptor was identified in a boy under two years old with tuberous sclerosis and intractable seizures. The chain joins TRBV19 to TRBJ1-3; tentative D call: TRBD1 (5 bases). CDR3 coding DNA: TGTGCCAGTACCGAACTTCTCCACTTCGACAGTGCGACCTTAAACACCATATATTTT. As protein: CASTELLHFDSATLNTIYF. Based on the CDR3 plus reference TRBV19 and TRBJ1-3, the full variable domain is DGGITQSPKYLFRKEGQNVTLSCEQNLNHDAMYWYRQDPGQGLRLIYYSQIVNDFQKGDIAEGYSVSREKKESFPLTVTSAQKNPTAFYLCASTELLHFDSATLNTIYFGEGSWLTVV.